The 14 T cell receptor beta chains listed next were all sequenced from one sample in a study of blood T cells in healthy people across ages. Primers used in a second PCR of about 6 to 11 cycles were a sample-barcoded 5' primer and a J-beta primer mix. TCRdb re-called the 5' RACE reads through MiXCR, storing one row per CDR3 protein. The table has 660,000 or so distinct CDR3 sequences, under 70% seen once. The sequencing sample was made of blood. These receptor sequences come from a man aged 55-75 years in good health.

The chain joins TRBV5-1 to TRBJ2-1; 14 bases are shared with TRBD2. The junction had 6 bases not matched to a gene; V was cut back by 4 bases and J by 15 bases. Germline CDR1 SGHRS, CDR2 YFSETQ. This CDR3 contains 13 residues. CDR3 in DNA: TGCGCCAGCAGCGCCGGACTAGCGGGGGGTACGTTCTTC. Its protein product is CASSAGLAGGTFF. The full variable domain, with the rest looked up from reference TRBV5-1 and TRBJ2-1, is KAGVTQTPRYLIKTRGQQVTLSCSPISGHRSVSWYQQTPGQGLQFLFEYFSETQRNKGNFPGRFSGRQFSNSRSEMNVSTLELGDSALYLCASSAGLAGGTFFGPGTRLTVL.

As regards this clonotype: One end of the junction varies from germline; a read error may be responsible. This sequence joins TRBV27 and TRBJ2-1; D remains ambiguous. The CDR3 totals 17 residues. Germline CDR1 reads MNHEY; CDR2 reads SMNVEV (reference sequence). DNA of the CDR3: TGTGTCAGCACAAGGTTCATGCAGTCCAGCTCCTACAATGAGCAGTTCTTC. As protein: CVSTRFMQSSSYNEQFF.

In its sample, this clonotype was seen a few times. The chain links TRBV9 to TRBJ1-4; TRBD1 is a possible D gene (6 bases). Trimming shortened V by 4 bases and J by 6 bases, and 16 bases separated the two germline ends. Germline lookup yields CDR1 SGDLS and CDR2 YYNGEE. This CDR3 is 15 amino acids long. CDR3 residues: CASSPGLTGDEKLFF. As DNA, the CDR3 is TGTGCCAGCAGCCCGGGGCTGACAGGAGATGAAAAACTGTTTTTT.

J is TRBJ2-5 and V is TRBV20-1; no firm D call. The V end lost 7 bases, the J end lost 1 base, and 10 bases lay between the germline ends. The CDR3 covers 12 residues. Germline V gene data show CDR1 as DFQATT and CDR2 as SNEGSKA (reference sequence). CDR3 sequence: CSGQRAQETQYF. The CDR3 coding sequence is TGCAGTGGCCAAAGAGCCCAAGAGACCCAGTACTTC.

J is TRBJ2-3 and V is TRBV28, with D uncertain. This CDR3 spans 15 amino acids. V shed 6 bases and J shed 1 base, with 14 bases lying between them. The germline V gene encodes CDR1 MDHEN and CDR2 SYDVKM. CDR3 nucleotide sequence: TGTGCCAGCAGCCAGGTCCCGGCCGGCACAGATACGCAGTATTTT. As protein: CASSQVPAGTDTQYF.

V and J are TRBV7-2 and TRBJ2-5; D unresolved. V was clipped by 3 bases and J by 0 bases, with 11 bases between them. The CDR3 sequence is 15 residues long. The germline V gene encodes CDR1 SGHTA and CDR2 FQGNSA. CDR3 DNA: TGTGCCAGCAGCTTTGCCCAGCGCTACCAAGAGACCCAGTACTTC. Protein: CASSFAQRYQETQYF. Looking up the rest from reference TRBV7-2 and TRBJ2-5 gives the full variable domain: GAGVSQSPSNKVTEKGKDVELRCDPISGHTALYWYRQSLGQGLEFLIYFQGNSAPDKSGLPSDRFSAERTGGSVSTLTIQRTQQEDSAVYLCASSFAQRYQETQYFGPGTRLLVL.

The CDR3 loop is CASSESLVVSQETQYF. The CDR3 DNA reads TGCGCCAGCAGTGAATCCCTGGTAGTAAGCCAAGAGACCCAGTACTTC. V gene TRBV10-1 combines with J gene TRBJ2-5; D gene unclear. The length of the CDR3 is 16 residues. CDR1 and CDR2 (germline): WNHNN, SYGVQD (reference sequence). With 3 bases removed from V and 1 base from J, the gap between germline ends came to 15 bases.

This rearrangement joins TRBV20-1 to TRBJ1-2; D is possibly TRBD1 (5 bases). With 1 base removed from V and 4 bases from J, the gap between germline ends came to 10 bases. CDR3 length: 13 amino acids. Germline CDR1 and CDR2: DFQATT and SNEGSKA (reference sequence). Written as DNA, the CDR3 is TGCAGTGCTAGAGGACAGCATAGCTATGGCTACACCTTC. Translated: CSARGQHSYGYTF.

There are a few counts of this clonotype. The rearrangement joins TRBV6-1 to TRBJ1-1, with unresolved D. The CDR3 contains 14 residues. Germline V gene data show CDR1 as MNHNS and CDR2 as SASEGT. V was shortened by 5 bases and J by 0 bases, with 10 bases between the two germline ends. CDR3 DNA: TGTGCCAGCAGTATGAGGGTAATGAACACTGAAGCTTTCTTT. Its translation: CASSMRVMNTEAFF.

The rearrangement uses TRBV20-1 and TRBJ1-1, with TRBD1 identical over 7 bases. The CDR3 spans 15 residues. V gave up 5 bases and J gave up 6 bases; unmatched junction bases: 15. Germline lookup yields CDR1 DFQATT and CDR2 SNEGSKA (reference sequence). This CDR3 reads CSAQPRGRGMAEAFF. The CDR3 DNA reads TGCAGTGCTCAGCCCCGGGGCAGGGGGATGGCTGAAGCTTTCTTT.

V gene TRBV28 combines with J gene TRBJ1-6; the D gene is possibly TRBD1 (5 bases). The CDR3 spans 12 residues. V was trimmed by 4 bases and J by 7 bases, leaving 5 bases between them. The germline V gene has CDR1 MDHEN and CDR2 SYDVKM. CDR3 sequence reads: CASSSGNSPLHF. In DNA, the CDR3 is TGTGCCAGCAGTTCAGGGAATTCACCCCTCCACTTT.

In DNA, the CDR3 is TGCAGTGCTAGAGTTAGCGACAGGGTGGAGGAGCAGTACTTC. Translated: CSARVSDRVEEQYF. This chain links TRBV20-1 with TRBJ2-7; TRBD1 aligns across 7 bases. The CDR3 contains 14 residues. Germline V CDR1 and CDR2: DFQATT, SNEGSKA (reference sequence). J was trimmed by 7 bases and V by 1 base; bases with no gene match: 10.

The chain uses TRBV7-9 and TRBJ2-5; TRBD1 is a possible D gene (6 bases). V was cut by 3 bases and J by 4 bases, with 9 bases left in between. Germline CDR1 and CDR2: SEHNR and FQNEAQ (reference sequence). The CDR3 is 13 amino acids. In nucleotides, the CDR3 is TGTGCCAGCAGCTTGGACAGTATAGAGACCCAGTACTTC. This translates into CASSLDSIETQYF.

J is TRBJ1-6 and V is TRBV3-1; 8 nucleotides match TRBD1. Trimming at V came to 2 bases and at J to 10 bases, leaving 13 bases not matched to a gene. The CDR3 runs 17 residues. The V gene's germline CDR1 is LGHDT and CDR2 YNNKEL (reference sequence). CDR3 sequence reads: CASSQKFGQGLESPLHF. The DNA for the CDR3 is TGTGCCAGCAGCCAAAAATTTGGACAGGGTTTAGAATCACCCCTCCACTTT.